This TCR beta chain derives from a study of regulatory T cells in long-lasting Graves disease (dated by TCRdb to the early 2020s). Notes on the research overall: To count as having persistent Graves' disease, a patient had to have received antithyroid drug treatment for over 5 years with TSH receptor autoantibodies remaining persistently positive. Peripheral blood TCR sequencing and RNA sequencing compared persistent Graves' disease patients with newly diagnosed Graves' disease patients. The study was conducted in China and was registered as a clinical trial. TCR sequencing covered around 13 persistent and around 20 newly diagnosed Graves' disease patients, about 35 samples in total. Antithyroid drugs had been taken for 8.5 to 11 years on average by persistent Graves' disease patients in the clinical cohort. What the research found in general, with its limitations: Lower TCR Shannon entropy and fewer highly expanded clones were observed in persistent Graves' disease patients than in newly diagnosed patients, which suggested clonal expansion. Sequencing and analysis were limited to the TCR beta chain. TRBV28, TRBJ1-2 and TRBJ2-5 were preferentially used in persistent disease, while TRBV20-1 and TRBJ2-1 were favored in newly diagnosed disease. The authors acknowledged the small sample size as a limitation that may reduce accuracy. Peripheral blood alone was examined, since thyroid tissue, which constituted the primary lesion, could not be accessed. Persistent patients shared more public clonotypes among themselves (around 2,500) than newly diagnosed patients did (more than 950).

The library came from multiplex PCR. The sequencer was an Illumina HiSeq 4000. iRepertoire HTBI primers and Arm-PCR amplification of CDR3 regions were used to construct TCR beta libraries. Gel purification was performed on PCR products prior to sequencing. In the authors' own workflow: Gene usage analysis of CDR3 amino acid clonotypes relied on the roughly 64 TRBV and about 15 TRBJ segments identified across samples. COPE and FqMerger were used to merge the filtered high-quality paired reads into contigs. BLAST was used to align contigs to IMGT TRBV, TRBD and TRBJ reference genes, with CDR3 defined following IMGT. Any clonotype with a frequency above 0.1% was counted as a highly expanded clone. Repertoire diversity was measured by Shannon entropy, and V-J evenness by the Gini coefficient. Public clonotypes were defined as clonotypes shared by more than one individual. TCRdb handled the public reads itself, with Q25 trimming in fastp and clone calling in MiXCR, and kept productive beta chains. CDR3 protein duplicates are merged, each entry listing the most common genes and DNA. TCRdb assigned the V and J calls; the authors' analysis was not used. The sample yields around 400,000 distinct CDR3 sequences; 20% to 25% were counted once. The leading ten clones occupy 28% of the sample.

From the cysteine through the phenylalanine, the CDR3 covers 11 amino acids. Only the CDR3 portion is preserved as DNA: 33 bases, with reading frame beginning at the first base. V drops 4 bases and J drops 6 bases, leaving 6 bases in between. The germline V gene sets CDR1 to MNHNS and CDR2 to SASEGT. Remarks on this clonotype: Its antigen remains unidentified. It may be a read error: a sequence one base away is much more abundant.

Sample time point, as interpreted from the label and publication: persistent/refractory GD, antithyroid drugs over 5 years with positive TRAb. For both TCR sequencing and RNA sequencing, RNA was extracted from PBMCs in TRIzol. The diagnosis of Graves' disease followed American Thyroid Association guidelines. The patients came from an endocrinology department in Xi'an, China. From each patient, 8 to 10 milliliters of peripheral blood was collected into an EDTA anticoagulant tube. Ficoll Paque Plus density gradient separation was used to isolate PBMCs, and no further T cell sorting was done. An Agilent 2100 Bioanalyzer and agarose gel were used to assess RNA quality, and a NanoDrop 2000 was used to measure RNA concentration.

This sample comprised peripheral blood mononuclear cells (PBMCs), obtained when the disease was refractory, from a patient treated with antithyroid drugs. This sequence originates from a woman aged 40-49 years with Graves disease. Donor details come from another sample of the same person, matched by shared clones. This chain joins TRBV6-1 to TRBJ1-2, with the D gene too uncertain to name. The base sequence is TGTGCCAGCAGTGTTAAGGATGGCTACACCTTC. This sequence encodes CASSVKDGYTF.